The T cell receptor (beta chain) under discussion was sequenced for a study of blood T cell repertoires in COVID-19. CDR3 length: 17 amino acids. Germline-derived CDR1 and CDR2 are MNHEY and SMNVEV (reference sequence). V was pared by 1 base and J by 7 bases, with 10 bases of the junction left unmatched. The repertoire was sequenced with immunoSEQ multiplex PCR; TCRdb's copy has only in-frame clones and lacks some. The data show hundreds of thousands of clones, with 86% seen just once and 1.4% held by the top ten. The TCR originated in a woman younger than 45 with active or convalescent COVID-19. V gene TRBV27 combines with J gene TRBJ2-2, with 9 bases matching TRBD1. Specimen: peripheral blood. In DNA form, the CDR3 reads TGTGCCAGCAGTTTATGGGTAGGGACAGGGCGAGGCGGGGAGCTGTTTTTT. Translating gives CASSLWVGTGRGGELFF.